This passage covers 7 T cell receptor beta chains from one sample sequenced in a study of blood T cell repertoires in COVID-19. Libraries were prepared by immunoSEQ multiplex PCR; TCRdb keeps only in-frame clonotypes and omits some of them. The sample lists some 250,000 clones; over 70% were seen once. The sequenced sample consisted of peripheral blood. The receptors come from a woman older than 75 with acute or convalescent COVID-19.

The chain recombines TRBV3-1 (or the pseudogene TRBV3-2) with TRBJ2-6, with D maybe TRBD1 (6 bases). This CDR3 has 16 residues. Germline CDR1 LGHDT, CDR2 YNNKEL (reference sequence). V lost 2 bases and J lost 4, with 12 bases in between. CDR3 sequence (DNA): TGTGCCAGCAGCCAACATACAGGGACCGGGGCCAACGTCCTGACTTTC. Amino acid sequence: CASSQHTGTGANVLTF.

The CDR3 region is CASSLVSPTGVYGYTF. For the CDR3, the DNA is TGTGCCAGCAGCTTAGTCTCTCCGACAGGCGTTTATGGCTACACCTTC. This rearrangement joins TRBV7-8 to TRBJ1-2; the D gene is possibly TRBD1 (6 bases). Trimming left V 1 base short and J 5 bases short, with 17 bases between. Looked up from germline, CDR1 is SGHVS and CDR2 is FQNEAQ. The CDR3 loop spans 16 amino acids.

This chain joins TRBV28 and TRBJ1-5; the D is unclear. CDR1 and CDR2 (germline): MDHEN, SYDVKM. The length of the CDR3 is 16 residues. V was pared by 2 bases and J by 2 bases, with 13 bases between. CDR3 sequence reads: CASSLPSRAGNQPQHF. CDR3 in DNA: TGTGCCAGCAGTTTACCCTCGAGGGCAGGCAATCAGCCCCAGCATTTT.

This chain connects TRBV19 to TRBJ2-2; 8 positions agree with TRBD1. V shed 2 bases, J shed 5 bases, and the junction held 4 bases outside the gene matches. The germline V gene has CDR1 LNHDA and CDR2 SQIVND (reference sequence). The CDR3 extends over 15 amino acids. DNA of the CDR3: TGTGCCAGTAGTATACAGGGGGCTCGGACCGGGGAGCTGTTTTTT. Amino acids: CASSIQGARTGELFF.

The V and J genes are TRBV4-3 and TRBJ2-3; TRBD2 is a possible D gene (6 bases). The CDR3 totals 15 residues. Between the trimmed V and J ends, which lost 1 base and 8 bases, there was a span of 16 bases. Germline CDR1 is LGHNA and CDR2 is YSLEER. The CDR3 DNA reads TGCGCCAGCAGCCAAGGTGTTAGCGGCCCGGGTACGCAGTATTTT. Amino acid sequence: CASSQGVSGPGTQYF.

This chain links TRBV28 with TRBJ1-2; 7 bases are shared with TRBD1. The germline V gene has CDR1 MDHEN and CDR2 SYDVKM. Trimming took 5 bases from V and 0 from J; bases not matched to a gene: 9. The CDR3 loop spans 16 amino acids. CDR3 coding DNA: TGTGCCAGCAGTCCCTCCGCAGGGGGACCTAACTATGGCTACACCTTC. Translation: CASSPSAGGPNYGYTF.

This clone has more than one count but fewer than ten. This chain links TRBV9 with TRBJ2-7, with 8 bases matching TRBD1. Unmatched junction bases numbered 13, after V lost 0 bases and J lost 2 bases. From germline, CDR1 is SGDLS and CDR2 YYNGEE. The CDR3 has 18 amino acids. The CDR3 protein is CASSVGGQGFSQAYEQYF. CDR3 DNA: TGTGCCAGCAGCGTAGGAGGACAGGGTTTCTCCCAAGCCTACGAGCAGTACTTC.